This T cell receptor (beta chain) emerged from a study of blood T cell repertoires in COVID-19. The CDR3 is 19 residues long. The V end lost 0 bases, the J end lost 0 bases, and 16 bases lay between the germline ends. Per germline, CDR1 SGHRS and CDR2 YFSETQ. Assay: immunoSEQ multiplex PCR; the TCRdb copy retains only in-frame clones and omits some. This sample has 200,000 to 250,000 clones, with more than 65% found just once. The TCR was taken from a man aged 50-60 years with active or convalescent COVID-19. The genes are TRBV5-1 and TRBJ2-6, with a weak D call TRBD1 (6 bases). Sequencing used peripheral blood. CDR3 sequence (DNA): TGCGCCAGCAGCTTGGTTTTGGGACAACTACTCTCTGGGGCCAACGTCCTGACTTTC. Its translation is CASSLVLGQLLSGANVLTF.